The sample holds one count of the clone carrying this T cell receptor (beta chain). A read error may explain this, as a much larger clone is one base away. The data derive from a study of T cells in Graves' hyperthyroidism and ophthalmopathy. The CDR3 regions of TCR beta were amplified from RNA transcripts. RT-PCR in the first round (using the HTBI primer set) targeted the TCR CDR3. MiXCR, applied by TCRdb to the multiplex PCR reads, yields one record per CDR3 protein. The table includes roughly 630,000 distinct CDR3 sequences, more than 15% detected once. Germline CDR1 and CDR2: SNHLY and FYNNEI. The CDR3 spans 17 residues.

The origin of this receptor is a woman younger than 45 with Graves' hyperthyroidism. The sequencing input was blood. The genes are TRBV2 and TRBJ1-4, with D tentatively TRBD1 (5 bases). CDR3 region: CASSVPKTATTNEKPFF. CDR3 nucleotides: TGTGCCAGCAGTGTGCCGAAGACAGCCACAACTAATGAAAAACCGTTTTTT.